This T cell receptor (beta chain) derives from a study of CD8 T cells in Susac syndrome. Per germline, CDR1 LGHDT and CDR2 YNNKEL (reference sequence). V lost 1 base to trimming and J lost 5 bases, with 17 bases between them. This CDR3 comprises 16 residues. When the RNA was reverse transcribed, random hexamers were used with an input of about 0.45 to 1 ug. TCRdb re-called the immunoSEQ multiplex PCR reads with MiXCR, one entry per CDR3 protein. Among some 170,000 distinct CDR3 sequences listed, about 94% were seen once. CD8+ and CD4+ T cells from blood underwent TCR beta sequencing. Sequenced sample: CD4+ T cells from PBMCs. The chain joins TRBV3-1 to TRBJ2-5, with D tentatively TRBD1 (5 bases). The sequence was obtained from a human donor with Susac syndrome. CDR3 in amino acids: CASSQGAGSASETQYF. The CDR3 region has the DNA TGTGCCAGCAGCCAAGGGGCAGGGTCCGCATCGGAGACCCAGTACTTC.